This TCR beta chain derives from a study of shared clonotypes between healthy human individuals (dated by TCRdb to 2019 to 2021). Turning to the overall study: A couple of women and a few men aged 18 to 49 years were included in the cohort. For each donor, CD4 naive and CD4 memory were each given three plates, CD8 naive was given two plates, and CD8 memory was given one plate. Between about 0.8 and 9 billion PBMCs per donor were obtained by leukapheresis. To increase sequencing depth and limit assay-specific biases, TCR repertoire library preparation and sequencing were carried out by different laboratories using diverse techniques. The study deeply sequenced blood TCR repertoires of about 5 healthy adults to estimate repertoire size and the extent of clonotype sharing between individuals. Study-wide conclusions, independent of this receptor: Naive subsets generally had larger estimated clonotype richness than memory subsets. Even with the large sequencing depth, rarefaction of the sorted-subset datasets indicated that sequencing was incomplete. Sampling was restricted to blood, and TCR repertoires in tissue are likely to differ from TCR repertoires in blood. When a handful of donors were compared, the shared fraction of clonotypes was about 5% for naive CD4, about 4% for naive CD8, 2.3% for memory CD4, and 0.4% for memory CD8. Compared with non-shared clonotypes, the clonotypes found in all four sorted-subset donors had higher generation probabilities. Based on pairwise subsampling, the degree of clonotype sharing among donors was expected to be affected by sequencing depth. Because the study included a small number of donors, the genetic and exposure-history diversity represented was limited.

CDR1 MNHNS and CDR2 SASEGT were looked up in the germline V gene. From V the trimming removes 11 bases and from J it removes 2 bases, while the gene matches leave 6 bases of the junction unaccounted for. The CDR3 starts with the cysteine, ends with the phenylalanine, and has 13 residues. Left in the record is the CDR3 DNA by itself, 39 bases read in frame from the first base. The donors were healthy, HIV-negative adults who had no recently reported acute infections or vaccinations. Every donor was a Caucasian adult living in Nashville, Tennessee, USA. CD4+ T cells were enriched by magnetic negative selection; naive cells were then positively selected on CD45RA, and the negative fraction formed the memory subset. After blood collection by leukapheresis, PBMCs were isolated using Ficoll-Histopaque density gradient centrifugation and then cryopreserved in the vapor phase of liquid nitrogen. Analytical flow cytometry was used to check the purity and quantity of every magnetically sorted T cell population. Genomic DNA was isolated from each sorted fraction and quantified by UV absorbance on a Nanodrop 2000c.

TCR CDR3 regions were amplified from genomic DNA by multiplex PCR using the deep immunoSEQ assay. For each cell subset, the extracted genomic DNA was distributed evenly across all wells of several immunoSEQ 96-well plates, and each plate served as one replicate. For sorted subsets, approximately 190 ng of genomic DNA, equivalent to some 30,000 T cell genomes, went into each replicate PCR. The purified libraries were quantified using a Qubit 3.0 fluorometer, sized with a Bioanalyzer 2100, and then quantified again using the KAPA Library Quantification kit. Every immunoSEQ 96-well plate was sequenced on a separate single-read 150-cycle Illumina NextSeq 550 flow cell. In the paper's pipeline: Because the immunoSEQ output included only junctional sequences and no quality scores, the filtering could not be the same as the filtering used for full-length reads. To assign V/J genes and CDR3, sequences were annotated against IMGT germline references using PyIR, a Python wrapper for IgBLAST v1.9. Reads were filtered out if the reads had weak V/J assignments (E-value above 1e-6), no CDR3, stop codons, out-of-frame junctions, or ambiguous translated residues. A V3J clonotype was defined by an identical inferred V gene, J gene, and CDR3 amino acid sequence. Percentage overlap between repertoires was computed as shared unique clonotypes divided by the size of the smaller repertoire. Richness of each repertoire was evaluated using RTK rarefaction, the Chao1 estimator, and Recon v2.1 estimates of unobserved clonotypes. Generation probabilities were computed with OLGA for all TCRbeta clonotypes obtained by the gDNA method from four donors. The table comes from immuneACCESS by way of TCRdb, which keeps in-frame sequences with V and J called. Part of the clones is missing from these tables; in studies checked, under half for an unresolved V gene and the rest for unknown reasons. The V and J calls and the clone size are those of that table, but D and trimming were determined from the DNA. The sample table lists about 2 million clones, roughly 94% of them with a count of one. The top ten clones comprise 0.1% to 0.15% of the sample.

Note on this clone: Its antigen specificity is not known. No clone much larger than this one lies a single base away; base qualities are absent.

The sample taken for sequencing was naive CD4+ T cells sorted from blood. This specimen's cell subset or site label, per the study, means: CD45RA+ positively selected. The chain links TRBV6-1 with TRBJ1-5, and 7 junction bases match TRBD1. The origin of this receptor is a man aged 18 to 30 in good health. Read as DNA, the sequence is TGTGCCCAGGGGGAATTGGGCAATCAGCCCCAGCATTTT. Translated, it gives CAQGELGNQPQHF.